This T cell receptor beta chain derives from a study of T cells in localized non-small cell lung cancer (dated by TCRdb to 2018 to 2020). As for the study more broadly: T cell repertoires of 200 to 250 early-stage NSCLC patients were analyzed, with tumors being compared against uninvolved tumor-adjacent lungs. All 220 or so NSCLC patients in the cohort were treatment-naive and had localized lung tumors that were resected. A mean age of around 66 years was recorded for the NSCLC patients, of whom roughly 130 were male and about a hundred were female.

TCR beta CDR3 regions were sequenced from DNA using the immunoSEQ Assay. In the authors' own workflow: T cell density was computed as TCR beta template counts normalized to usable DNA estimated by amplifying housekeeping genes. Using the preseqR package, richness was estimated by extrapolating to 120,000 templates for tissue samples and 400,000 templates for PBMC samples. Clonality was calculated as one minus Pielou's evenness. Tissue-enriched TCRs were identified by differential abundance testing using productive amino-acid clonotypes, minimum total count 5 and alpha 0.1. Repertoire overlap between compartments was quantified with the Jaccard Index and Morisita Overlap Index. GLIPH clustered TCR beta CDR3s with public tetramer-defined viral CDR3s; viral motifs required at least three viral sequences plus V-gene enrichment. Not all clones reach the TCRdb copy of this immuneACCESS table, which keeps in-frame sequences only. Checked studies attribute under half of the gap to unresolved V genes and leave the rest unexplained. For V, J and clone size, that table is used; D and trimming come from the DNA. The sample has 75,000 to 80,000 clones on record, 65% to 85% of them singletons. 9.5% of the sample belongs to the ten largest clones.

Study-level results and caveats: Because the study design was exploratory, TCR variables were selected using unadjusted p-values without false-discovery rate correction. Because multi-region tumor sequencing was not performed, intratumor heterogeneity could not be ruled out. Higher T cell density in blood was associated with longer overall survival, whereas higher clonality in adjacent lung was associated with shorter survival. Of the top 100 tumor clones, a median of around 57 were detected in paired uninvolved adjacent lung; under 35 were also among that lung's top 100. Uninvolved tumor-adjacent lung showed the highest T cell clonality, higher than tumor, which suggests more focused antigenic responses in the adjacent lung.

Trimming takes 2 bases from V and 7 bases from J, and the germline ends sit 18 bases apart. From the cysteine up to the phenylalanine, the CDR3 has a length of 17 residues. Only CDR3 DNA is held: 51 bases, read in frame from base 1. Looking up the germline V gene yields CDR1 MNHNS and CDR2 SASEGT. At diagnosis, peripheral blood, uninvolved tumor-adjacent lung and tumor were collected and were preserved as a mix of fresh-frozen and FFPE material. Blood samples were analyzed as peripheral blood mononuclear cells for TCR repertoire profiling. In the case of this clone: This clone's antigen is unknown. There are no base qualities to consult, and no much larger clone falls within one base.

The receptor's source is a female donor older than 55 with stage I lung adenocarcinoma. The input for sequencing was peripheral blood, taken before any cancer treatment. The sequence links TRBV6-1 to TRBJ1-6, with an unclear D gene assignment. The nucleotide sequence reads TGTGCCAGCAGTGAAATGGGTGAAGGGCGAGCGAATTCACCCCTCCACTTT. Its coded protein is CASSEMGEGRANSPLHF.